The 13 T cell receptor beta chains listed next were all sequenced from one sample in a study of cytomegalovirus exposure and HLA in healthy donors (dated by TCRdb to 2016 to 2017). Library method: the immunoSEQ multiplex PCR assay. A mixture of 60 forward primers for TCR Vbeta segments and 13 reverse primers for TCR Jbeta segments was used in the multiplex PCR. Here the immuneACCESS table is served through TCRdb, limited to in-frame sequences with V and J called. Missing clones are a known gap in these copies; in checked studies unresolved V genes cover under half, and the rest lacks a known reason. Recorded for this sample are 150,000 to 200,000 clones; over 70% of them occurred a single time. 2.5% to 4% of the sample goes to the ten largest clones. What was sequenced was PBMCs. The receptors were sampled from a female donor in good health and CMV-seronegative.

This clone was detected once. This sequence joins TRBV2 and TRBJ2-3; weak D call: TRBD1 (6 bases). V was cut by 4 bases and J by 3 bases, with 17 bases left in between. This CDR3 spans 16 amino acids. The germline V gene has CDR1 SNHLY and CDR2 FYNNEI. The CDR3 is CASSVYQGIGTDTQYF. Here the CDR3 DNA reads TGTGCCAGCAGTGTTTACCAGGGGATAGGTACAGATACGCAGTATTTT.

This clone was picked up a small number of times. This chain links TRBV28 with TRBJ2-3; D unresolved. The CDR3 is 19 amino acids. CDR1 is MDHEN, CDR2 SYDVKM, per germline. The V gene lost 5 bases and the J gene lost 4 bases, with 28 bases spanning the gap. As DNA, the CDR3 is TGTGCCAGCAGTACCTACACTCCCCTGTGGGCAGTCAGACCAGATACGCAGTATTTT. Protein sequence: CASSTYTPLWAVRPDTQYF.

The rearrangement joins TRBV9 to TRBJ1-3; maybe TRBD1 (5 bases). The CDR3 runs 15 residues. V was clipped by 2 bases and J by 4 bases, with 13 bases between them. Germline assignment: CDR1 SGDLS and CDR2 YYNGEE. The CDR3 is CASSVGGGGGNTIYF. The DNA for the CDR3 is TGTGCCAGCAGCGTCGGGGGTGGAGGCGGAAACACCATATATTTT.

This chain connects TRBV2 to TRBJ1-1, with 9 bases that match TRBD1. The CDR3 contains 17 residues. Trimming took 6 bases from V and 0 from J; bases not matched to a gene: 11. Germline CDR1 and CDR2: SNHLY and FYNNEI. CDR3 region: CASRPYRGQVMNTEAFF. For the CDR3, the DNA is TGTGCCAGCAGACCCTACAGGGGGCAGGTGATGAACACTGAAGCTTTCTTT.

The chain couples TRBV7-3 to TRBJ2-7; 8 nucleotides line up with TRBD2. CDR1 is SGHTA, CDR2 FQGTGA, per germline. The CDR3 has 14 residues. Trimming at V came to 5 bases and at J to 3 bases, leaving 6 bases not matched to a gene. CDR3 protein: CASSPGGKIYEQYF. In nucleotides, the CDR3 is TGTGCCAGCAGCCCGGGGGGGAAGATCTACGAGCAGTACTTC. The whole variable domain, remainder taken from reference TRBV7-3 and TRBJ2-7, is GAGVSQTPSNKVTEKGKYVELRCDPISGHTALYWYRQSLGQGPEFLIYFQGTGAADDSGLPNDRFFAVRPEGSVSTLKIQRTERGDSAVYLCASSPGGKIYEQYFGPGTRLTVT.

The chain combines TRBV14 with TRBJ1-2, with TRBD1 as a possible D gene (5 bases). The CDR3 covers 18 residues. Trimming removed 0 bases at V and 4 bases at J, with 21 bases between. In germline, CDR1 is SGHDN, CDR2 FVKESK. This chain's CDR3 is CASSQDLQGALSSYGYTF. CDR3 DNA: TGTGCCAGCAGCCAAGATCTGCAGGGCGCATTGTCTAGCTATGGCTACACCTTC.

The genes are TRBV7-3 and TRBJ2-5, with 10 bases fitting TRBD2. Trimming cost V 4 bases and J 5 bases; bases outside gene matches: 7. Germline CDR1 and CDR2: SGHTA and FQGTGA. The CDR3 extends over 15 amino acids. CDR3 nucleotide sequence: TGTGCCAGCAGCTCCGCTAGCGGGGGTCTGGAGACCCAGTACTTC. Amino acid sequence: CASSSASGGLETQYF. The full variable domain, its missing parts supplied by reference TRBV7-3 and TRBJ2-5, is GAGVSQTPSNKVTEKGKYVELRCDPISGHTALYWYRQSLGQGPEFLIYFQGTGAADDSGLPNDRFFAVRPEGSVSTLKIQRTERGDSAVYLCASSSASGGLETQYFGPGTRLLVL.

The table lists this clone with a count of one. The chain combines TRBV4-1 with TRBJ2-7; possibly TRBD2 for D (7 bases). Germline loops: CDR1 MGHRA, CDR2 YSYEKL. Trimming shortened V by 0 bases and J by 7 bases, and 19 bases separated the two germline ends. The CDR3 totals 16 residues. The CDR3 sequence is CASSQEILRGGWEQYF. CDR3 bases: TGCGCCAGCAGCCAAGAAATCCTGAGGGGGGGGTGGGAGCAGTACTTC.

The chain employs TRBV13 and TRBJ2-6, with D perhaps matching TRBD1 (6 bases). Germline V gene sequence: CDR1 PRHDT, CDR2 FYEKMQ (reference sequence). The CDR3 length is 20 residues. The ends were cut back, 4 bases at V and 4 bases at J, with 26 bases in the middle. The CDR3 region has the DNA TGTGCCAGCAGCTCTCCCAAAACAACAGGGTCTACGACCGGGGCCAACGTCCTGACTTTC. This translates into CASSSPKTTGSTTGANVLTF.

V usage is TRBV21-1 and J usage is TRBJ2-5; the DNA was not compared with TRBD1, the D call given in the table. TRBV21-1 is flagged as a pseudogene. The CDR3 extends over 12 amino acids. The chain's CDR3 is CASSIQGVAQYF. Written as DNA, the CDR3 is TGTGCCAGCAGCATACAAGGGGTAGCCCAGTACTTC.

This chain connects TRBV5-1 to TRBJ2-3; D is unresolved. This CDR3 contains 13 residues. V was cut by 0 bases and J by 6 bases, with 8 bases left in between. In germline, CDR1 is SGHRS, CDR2 YFSETQ. The CDR3 region is CASSLVVTDTQYF. In DNA form, the CDR3 reads TGCGCCAGCAGCTTGGTAGTTACGGATACGCAGTATTTT.

Here the CDR3 DNA reads TGTGCCAGCAGCGTCTCACCGGGACTAGCGGGCCGCTACGAGCAGTACTTC. Translating gives CASSVSPGLAGRYEQYF. The chain has TRBV9 and TRBJ2-7, with TRBD2 matching over 12 bases. Unmatched junction bases numbered 9, after V lost 2 bases and J lost 3 bases. The CDR3 consists of 17 residues. The germline V gene has CDR1 SGDLS and CDR2 YYNGEE.

The rearrangement links TRBV4-1 to TRBJ1-3; the match to TRBD1 covers 7 bases. J was trimmed by 3 bases and V by 2 bases; bases with no gene match: 13. From germline, CDR1 is MGHRA and CDR2 YSYEKL. The CDR3 totals 18 residues. In DNA form, the CDR3 reads TGCGCCAGCAGCCAAAGGGACAGTCCAGGACTCTTTGGAAACACCATATATTTT. It is translated as CASSQRDSPGLFGNTIYF.